This T cell receptor beta chain was identified during a study of STAT3 mutations in large granular lymphocyte leukemia. The wider study: Roughly half the longitudinally sequenced T-LGLL patients had canonical STAT3 mutations. Overall study results and limits: Some patients had persisting codominant clonotypes that could mask small clones. Clonal expansion was inferred from samples taken at other timepoints. Every T-cell large granular lymphocyte leukemia patient had at least one immunodominant TCR beta clonotype.

Of note for this clone: Its antigen remains unidentified.

Each sample's TCRbeta library yielded on average roughly 42,000 productive templates. Some clones are missing from TCRdb's copy, which holds only in-frame ones; the method was immunoSEQ multiplex PCR. The sample includes about 9,200 clones, around 57% seen only once; the top ten take around 8.3%. The CDR3 covers 14 residues. Germline lookup yields CDR1 SGHNT and CDR2 YYREEE (reference sequence). V was pared by 3 bases and J by 13 bases, with 22 bases between. This receptor was identified in a boy aged 5-17 years with T-cell large granular lymphocyte leukemia. Some clones in this sample may be carry-over from other donors' samples. The V and J genes are TRBV5-4 and TRBJ1-2, with D possibly TRBD1 on 5 matching bases. Sequencing was performed on peripheral blood mononuclear cells. The CDR3, as DNA: TGTGCCAGCAGCTCCGATCAGGGACGAGGAATTCTCACCTTC. This gives the protein CASSSDQGRGILTF.